The clone carrying this T cell receptor (beta chain) is a singleton in its sample. Enrollment shut out patients with autoimmune disease history or systemic immunosuppression. Germline V lookup: CDR1 SGHRS, CDR2 YFSETQ. The CDR3 has 15 residues. Trimming cost V 2 bases and J 4 bases; bases outside gene matches: 2. This entry comes from a study of OX40 agonist ivuxolimab in advanced cancers. The protocol was immunoSEQ multiplex PCR, while the TCRdb copy is restricted to in-frame clones and leaves out a portion. The sample contains 98,000 or so clones, about 80% of which appear only once. V and J are TRBV5-1 and TRBJ2-1, with 11 bases fitting TRBD2. Material: CD4+ or CD8+ T cells sorted from blood, obtained in a trial of the OX40 agonist ivuxolimab. This sequence was found in an adult with an advanced solid tumor such as melanoma, head and neck, liver or kidney cancer. Written as DNA, the CDR3 is TGCGCCAGCAGCTTACTAGCGGGGGCATACAATGAGCAGTTCTTC. The encoded protein is CASSLLAGAYNEQFF.